The 11 T cell receptor beta chains in this list originate from one sample, sequenced in a study of blood T cell repertoires in COVID-19. The repertoire was sequenced with immunoSEQ multiplex PCR; TCRdb's copy has only in-frame clones and lacks some. Of around 200,000 clones in the sample, roughly 86% were seen once. The sequenced sample consisted of peripheral blood. The source is a man aged 35-49 years with active or convalescent COVID-19.

The chain joins TRBV5-6 to TRBJ2-7; TRBD2 matches 9 bases. CDR3 length equals 16 residues. V dropped 5 bases and J dropped 4; count of bases not matched to a gene: 13. Germline CDR1 and CDR2: SGHDT and YYEEEE. CDR3 sequence: CASSLAGGAILYEQYF. The CDR3 DNA reads as TGTGCCAGCAGTCTGGCGGGGGGGGCCATACTTTACGAGCAGTACTTC.

This rearrangement joins TRBV20-1 to TRBJ1-3; D is unclear. This CDR3 is 15 amino acids long. The germline V and J ends were trimmed by 3 bases and 0 bases, with 12 bases remaining between them. Per germline, CDR1 DFQATT and CDR2 SNEGSKA (reference sequence). CDR3: CSASGRLSSGNTIYF. CDR3 sequence (DNA): TGCAGTGCTAGTGGCAGACTTAGCTCTGGAAACACCATATATTTT.

The gene calls are TRBV27 and TRBJ1-6, with 8 bases fitting TRBD1. The germline gives CDR1 MNHEY, CDR2 SMNVEV (reference sequence). The CDR3 is made up of 19 amino acids. J gave up 1 base and V 2 bases, and 10 bases lay outside the gene matches. The CDR3 region has the DNA TGTGCCAGCAGTTTAACACGACCACAGGGGGTGTCCTATAATTCACCCCTCCACTTT. Its translation is CASSLTRPQGVSYNSPLHF.

The CDR3 bases are TGTGCCAGCAGCCCGGGACTCAGCACAGATACGCAGTATTTT. Protein: CASSPGLSTDTQYF. V is TRBV7-2 and J is TRBJ2-3; D might be TRBD2 (6 bases). The V gene lost 5 bases and the J gene lost 0 bases, with 9 bases spanning the gap. The CDR3 spans 14 residues. Germline assignment: CDR1 SGHTA and CDR2 FQGNSA.

The chain recombines TRBV30 with TRBJ1-1; 7 positions agree with TRBD1. This CDR3 comprises 13 residues. Losses at the gene ends were 1 base for V and 4 bases for J; bases not matched to a gene: 3. Germline V gives CDR1 GTSNPN, CDR2 SVGIG (reference sequence). In nucleotides, the CDR3 is TGTGCCTGGAGTGGACAGGGAGGCACTGAAGCTTTCTTT. Its protein product is CAWSGQGGTEAFF.

This clone appeared once. V is TRBV5-5 and J is TRBJ1-1; the D gene is possibly TRBD1 (5 bases). The CDR3 has 13 residues. Trimming took off 0 bases at V and 7 bases at J, with 10 bases between the two ends. Germline V gives CDR1 SGHKS, CDR2 YYEKEE (reference sequence). The CDR3 bases are TGTGCCAGCAGCTTGGCCTCTAGGGGTGAAGCTTTCTTT. Its protein product is CASSLASRGEAFF.

V and J are TRBV11-2 and TRBJ1-6, with D possibly matching TRBD1 (6 bases). Germline V gene lookup returns CDR1 SGHAT and CDR2 FQNNGV. The length of the CDR3 is 14 residues. Trimming took 3 bases from V and 6 from J, leaving 9 bases between them. This CDR3 is CASSFDRINSPLHF. The CDR3 DNA follows: TGTGCCAGCAGCTTTGACAGGATTAATTCACCCCTCCACTTT.

The rearrangement links TRBV11-2 to TRBJ2-3; weak D call: TRBD2 (6 bases). The V gene's germline CDR1 is SGHAT and CDR2 FQNNGV. The CDR3 runs to 17 residues. Trimming took 3 bases from V and 1 from J, leaving 17 bases between them. The CDR3, as DNA: TGTGCCAGCAGCTTGCCCCCCCGGGGGTTTGGCACAGATACGCAGTATTTT. Translated: CASSLPPRGFGTDTQYF.

The V and J genes are TRBV28 and TRBJ1-6; the D is unclear. V was clipped by 5 bases and J by 7 bases, with 9 bases between them. The CDR3 loop spans 13 amino acids. Germline V gives CDR1 MDHEN, CDR2 SYDVKM. Here the CDR3 reads CASSPPLNSPLHF. Written as DNA, the CDR3 is TGTGCCAGCAGTCCCCCCCTCAATTCACCCCTCCACTTT. Full variable domain (remainder filled in from reference TRBV28 and TRBJ1-6): DVKVTQSSRYLVKRTGEKVFLECVQDMDHENMFWYRQDPGLGLRLIYFSYDVKMKEKGDIPEGYSVSREKKERFSLILESASTNQTSMYLCASSPPLNSPLHFGNGTRLTVT.

The CDR3: CASSSTRRDLTF. In nucleotides, the CDR3 is TGTGCCAGCAGTTCTACACGGCGGGACCTGACTTTC. The chain is built from TRBV6-5 and TRBJ2-6, with a weak D call TRBD2 (6 bases). Looked up from germline, CDR1 is MNHEY and CDR2 is SVGAGI. This CDR3 is 12 amino acids long. Trimming took off 4 bases at V and 15 bases at J, with 13 bases between the two ends.

This clone was seen a few times. This chain links TRBV29-1 with TRBJ2-7; possible D gene TRBD2, 5 bases. CDR1 and CDR2 (germline): SQVTM, ANQGSEA. The CDR3 is made up of 11 amino acids. Trimming removed 4 bases at V and 3 bases at J, with 7 bases between. The CDR3 nucleotides read TGCAGCGTTGTCGGGAACTACGAGCAGTACTTC. As protein: CSVVGNYEQYF.